This TCR beta chain was captured by sequencing in a study of T cells in Graves' hyperthyroidism and ophthalmopathy. Regarding the study as a whole: Median prediction lead before ophthalmopathy onset was 6.5 months with the model.

The CDR3 is 17 amino acids. Germline V gene data show CDR1 as WSHSY and CDR2 as SAAADI. Germline trimming cut 6 bases from V and 3 bases from J; bases unmatched to any gene: 11. TCR beta CDR3 sequences were amplified from RNA transcripts. The HTBI primer set drove a first-round RT-PCR of the TCR CDR3. TCRdb reprocessed the multiplex PCR reads with MiXCR, giving one entry per CDR3 protein. The profile shows about 250,000 distinct CDR3 sequences, about 20% of them singletons. Note on this clonotype: Its antigen remains unknown.

The chain is built from TRBV10-2 and TRBJ2-2, with 9 positions matching TRBD1. This sequence was found in a man aged 30 to 39 with Graves' ophthalmopathy. Sequenced input: blood. This CDR3 is CASSRDRAYSDTGELFF. Written as DNA, the CDR3 is TGCGCCAGCAGCCGGGACAGGGCCTATAGCGACACCGGGGAGCTGTTTTTT.